Shown below are 23 T cell receptor beta chains from a single sample sequenced in a study of OX40 agonist ivuxolimab in advanced cancers. The assay was immunoSEQ multiplex PCR, and TCRdb's table has in-frame clones only and misses some. The data hold about 100,000 clones, with about 87% observed a single time. The source material was CD4+ or CD8+ T cells sorted from blood, sampled in a trial of the OX40 agonist ivuxolimab. Receptor source: an adult with an advanced solid tumor such as melanoma, head and neck, liver or kidney cancer.

The chain uses TRBV7-8 and TRBJ2-2; unclear D gene. The germline V gene has CDR1 SGHVS and CDR2 FQNEAQ. This CDR3 comprises 12 residues. V was clipped by 5 bases and J by 3 bases, with 4 bases between them. CDR3 nucleotide sequence: TGTGCCAGCAGCCCCTACACCGGGGAGCTGTTTTTT. Residues: CASSPYTGELFF.

The genes are TRBV19 and TRBJ1-5; 9 bases line up with TRBD1. V dropped 6 bases and J dropped 3; count of bases not matched to a gene: 6. Germline-derived CDR1 and CDR2 are LNHDA and SQIVND (reference sequence). The CDR3 contains 15 residues. The CDR3 region is CASRDGTGNNQPQHF. Written as DNA, the CDR3 is TGTGCCAGTAGGGACGGGACAGGGAACAATCAGCCCCAGCATTTT.

The CDR3: CSVEGGFHNEQFF. CDR3 sequence (DNA): TGCAGCGTTGAAGGGGGCTTCCACAATGAGCAGTTCTTC. The V gene is TRBV29-1, the J gene TRBJ2-1, with D perhaps matching TRBD1 (5 bases). V gave up 1 base and J gave up 5 bases, with 9 bases separating them. Germline V gene data show CDR1 as SQVTM and CDR2 as ANQGSEA. CDR3 length equals 13 residues.

The chain links TRBV30 to TRBJ2-2, with D possibly matching TRBD2 (5 bases). V was pared by 4 bases and J by 4 bases, with 13 bases between. This CDR3 is 14 amino acids long. Per germline, CDR1 GTSNPN and CDR2 SVGIG (reference sequence). DNA of the CDR3: TGTGCCTGGAATAACCTGGGGAGCACCGGGGAGCTGTTTTTT. Its translation: CAWNNLGSTGELFF.

This rearrangement joins TRBV7-2 to TRBJ1-4; D may be TRBD1 (6 bases). V shed 0 bases and J shed 3 bases, with 8 bases lying between them. Germline CDR1 and CDR2: SGHTA and FQGNSA. The CDR3 is 15 amino acids. CDR3 sequence (DNA): TGTGCCAGCAGCTTAGCGGGGGGCGCTAATGAAAAACTGTTTTTT. Translation: CASSLAGGANEKLFF.

On this clone: Additional DNA sequences in this sample encode the identical CDR3. The rearrangement links TRBV5-1 to TRBJ2-3; 13 bases match TRBD2. CDR1 and CDR2 (germline): SGHRS, YFSETQ. This CDR3 spans 17 amino acids. V was clipped by 4 bases and J by 0 bases; unmatched bases: 5. The CDR3 DNA reads TGCGCCAGCAGCCCCAGGACTAGCGGGGGCAGCACAGATACGCAGTATTTT. Its protein product is CASSPRTSGGSTDTQYF.

V and J are TRBV28 and TRBJ1-2, with a tentative D call TRBD1 (6 bases). The V gene lost 6 bases and the J gene lost 4 bases, with 12 bases spanning the gap. Per germline, CDR1 MDHEN and CDR2 SYDVKM. The CDR3 is 13 residues long. The CDR3 nucleotides are TGTGCCAGCAGCCTTACAGGGTCCTATGGCTACACCTTC. Translated, it gives CASSLTGSYGYTF.

The V gene is TRBV9, the J gene TRBJ1-1; a weak D match, TRBD1 (5 bases). Trimming left V 4 bases short and J 8 bases short, with 18 bases between. The CDR3 contains 14 residues. The germline CDR1 and CDR2 sequences are SGDLS and YYNGEE. Here the CDR3 reads CASSRSRGGTEAFF. CDR3 DNA: TGTGCCAGCAGCCGTAGCCGGGGGGGAACCGAAGCTTTCTTT.

This chain joins TRBV4-2 and TRBJ2-7; TRBD1 matches 10 bases. The CDR3 covers 18 residues. V lost 0 bases and J lost 5; bases outside the gene matches: 13. CDR1 is LGHNA, CDR2 YNFKEQ, per germline. The CDR3 sequence: CASSQETPDGTGAHEQYF. CDR3 coding DNA: TGTGCCAGCAGCCAAGAAACCCCGGATGGGACAGGGGCCCACGAGCAGTACTTC.

The rearrangement links TRBV6-1 to TRBJ1-5; weak D call: TRBD1 (5 bases). The germline V and J ends were trimmed by 6 bases and 7 bases, with 19 bases remaining between them. The CDR3 extends over 15 amino acids. Germline V gene lookup returns CDR1 MNHNS and CDR2 SASEGT. CDR3 amino acids: CASRPPGLSGQPQHF. Written as DNA, the CDR3 is TGTGCCAGCAGACCACCGGGACTCTCCGGGCAGCCCCAGCATTTT.

A remark on this clone: The CDR3 end shows no conserved phenylalanine or tryptophan, and so a read error is likely. The DNA is left out, because the CDR3 cannot be placed on it with certainty; the CDR3 is given as TCRdb lists it. The rearrangement uses TRBV2 and TRBJ2-7; TRBD1, the D gene given by the table, was not confirmed from the DNA. The CDR3 has 12 amino acids, counting both end residues. Per germline, CDR1 SNHLY and CDR2 FYNNEI. CDR3 amino acids: CASSPTGGAGLC.

In its sample, this clone was seen once. The CDR3 sequence: CATLILSRDREAFF. In DNA, the CDR3 is TGCGCCACCCTCATCCTTTCCCGGGACAGGGAAGCTTTCTTT. The V and J genes are TRBV10-1 and TRBJ1-1; 8 bases agree with TRBD1. There are 14 residues in the CDR3. V lost 10 bases and J lost 8; bases outside the gene matches: 15. CDR1 and CDR2 (germline): WNHNN, SYGVQD (reference sequence).

The chain recombines TRBV2 with TRBJ1-1, with D maybe TRBD1 (5 bases). This CDR3 comprises 13 residues. Germline-derived CDR1 and CDR2 are SNHLY and FYNNEI. Trimming left V 6 bases short and J 0 bases short, with 8 bases between. The CDR3 spells CASRWGVNTEAFF. In nucleotides, the CDR3 is TGTGCCAGCAGGTGGGGCGTGAACACTGAAGCTTTCTTT. The full variable domain, with the rest looked up from reference TRBV2 and TRBJ1-1, is EPEVTQTPSHQVTQMGQEVILRCVPISNHLYFYWYRQILGQKVEFLVSFYNNEISEKSEIFDDQFSVERPDGSNFTLKIRSTKLEDSAMYFCASRWGVNTEAFFGQGTRLTVV.

J is TRBJ2-1 and V is TRBV7-9; tentative D call: TRBD2 (6 bases). The CDR3 length is 13 residues. Per the germline V gene, CDR1 is SEHNR and CDR2 is FQNEAQ (reference sequence). Between the trimmed V and J ends, which lost 4 bases and 4 bases, there was a span of 8 bases. Written as DNA, the CDR3 is TGTGCCAGCAGCTCGGGACTTTACAATGAGCAGTTCTTC. As protein: CASSSGLYNEQFF.

The rearrangement uses TRBV5-4 and TRBJ2-5, with D maybe TRBD2 (7 bases). CDR1 and CDR2 (germline): SGHNT, YYREEE (reference sequence). The CDR3 loop spans 15 amino acids. Deletions cut 4 bases from V and 5 bases from J, with 18 bases between. CDR3 residues: CASSPAGGARETQYF. The DNA of the CDR3 is TGTGCCAGCAGCCCTGCTGGGGGGGCCAGGGAGACCCAGTACTTC.

V gene TRBV5-5 combines with J gene TRBJ2-7, with unresolved D. Germline V lookup: CDR1 SGHKS, CDR2 YYEKEE (reference sequence). V gave up 3 bases and J gave up 2 bases, with 9 bases separating them. This CDR3 spans 13 amino acids. In DNA, the CDR3 is TGTGCCAGCAGCTATATGGGTCCCTACGAGCAGTACTTC. The encoded protein is CASSYMGPYEQYF.

The chain employs TRBV28 and TRBJ1-2; D is ambiguous. V dropped 6 bases and J dropped 6 bases, with 17 bases sitting between them. Germline CDR1 is MDHEN and CDR2 is SYDVKM. The CDR3 has 14 amino acids. The CDR3 is CASSLIAPNHGYTF. The CDR3 DNA reads as TGTGCCAGCAGCCTCATCGCCCCGAACCATGGCTACACCTTC.

The chain employs TRBV25-1 and TRBJ2-2; D gene uncertain. This CDR3 comprises 15 residues. Between the trimmed V and J ends, which lost 2 bases and 2 bases, there was a span of 9 bases. Germline CDR1 and CDR2: MGHDK and SYGVNS. CDR3 in amino acids: CASSEVLVNTGELFF. CDR3 in DNA: TGTGCCAGCAGTGAAGTTCTGGTCAACACCGGGGAGCTGTTTTTT.

CDR3 nucleotide sequence: TGTGCCAGCATCGTGCAGAGGTCCGTCGACGAGCAGTACTTC. This sequence encodes CASIVQRSVDEQYF. The chain recombines TRBV6-9 with TRBJ2-7; D is unresolved. CDR1 is MNHGY and CDR2 is SVAAGI in the germline V gene. V dropped 7 bases and J dropped 5 bases, with 18 bases sitting between them. CDR3 length: 14 residues.

V and J are TRBV5-1 and TRBJ2-7; TRBD1 might be the D (6 bases). From germline, CDR1 is SGHRS and CDR2 YFSETQ. Trimming left V 0 bases short and J 7 bases short, with 20 bases between. CDR3 size: 16 residues. CDR3 residues: CASSLATQGNSGEQYF. DNA of the CDR3: TGCGCCAGCAGCTTGGCCACACAGGGTAACTCAGGAGAGCAGTACTTC.

This chain connects TRBV28 to TRBJ1-1; D not resolved. The CDR3 has 12 residues. Germline loops: CDR1 MDHEN, CDR2 SYDVKM. The V end was cut by 11 bases, the J end by 11 bases, with 21 bases between. CDR3 sequence (DNA): TGTGCCTCCAACCCTAGCTTGGGTCGGGCTTTCTTT. Its translation: CASNPSLGRAFF.

The chain is built from TRBV29-1 and TRBJ2-5; a possible D gene is TRBD2 (6 bases). Per the germline V gene, CDR1 is SQVTM and CDR2 is ANQGSEA. The CDR3 extends over 13 amino acids. With 7 bases removed from V and 5 bases from J, the gap between germline ends came to 17 bases. CDR3 region: CSAEVGGLETQYF. The CDR3 DNA follows: TGCAGCGCTGAGGTCGGGGGATTGGAGACCCAGTACTTC. The full variable domain, rest sourced from reference TRBV29-1 and TRBJ2-5, is SAVISQKPSRDICQRGTSLTIQCQVDSQVTMMFWYRQQPGQSLTLIATANQGSEATYESGFVIDKFPISRPNLTFSTLTVSNMSPEDSSIYLCSAEVGGLETQYFGPGTRLLVL.

The rearrangement links TRBV7-9 to TRBJ1-3, with D maybe TRBD1 (5 bases). From germline, CDR1 is SEHNR and CDR2 FQNEAQ (reference sequence). The CDR3 extends over 15 amino acids. Trimming took 2 bases from V and 4 from J, leaving 12 bases between them. CDR3 sequence (DNA): TGTGCCAGCAGCTTATCAGGGATGAGAGGAAACACCATATATTTT. Translation: CASSLSGMRGNTIYF.